The 12 T cell receptor beta chains below were found in one sample sequenced in a study of blood T cell repertoires in COVID-19. Generated by immunoSEQ multiplex PCR, the TCRdb table keeps only in-frame clones and is missing some. The top ten clones hold approximately 18% of a sample with some 120,000 clones, roughly four fifths of them seen once. Material for sequencing was peripheral blood. The source is a man aged 30 to 39 with COVID-19, enrolled during active disease.

This clone is a singleton in its sample. V is TRBV19 and J is TRBJ2-7, with 13 bases lining up with TRBD2. The CDR3 has 16 amino acids. Germline assignment: CDR1 LNHDA and CDR2 SQIVND (reference sequence). Germline trimming cut 1 base from V and 2 bases from J; bases unmatched to any gene: 2. CDR3 protein: CASSIGGLAGTYEQYF. The CDR3 DNA reads as TGTGCCAGTAGTATAGGGGGACTAGCGGGAACCTACGAGCAGTACTTC.

This chain joins TRBV6-5 and TRBJ2-1; 7 positions agree with TRBD1. Germline loops: CDR1 MNHEY, CDR2 SVGAGI. Trimming at V came to 5 bases and at J to 9 bases, leaving 7 bases not matched to a gene. The CDR3 length is 13 residues. Here the CDR3 reads CASSPLEGAEQFF. The CDR3 nucleotides are TGTGCCAGCAGTCCCCTCGAGGGGGCTGAGCAGTTCTTC.

This sequence joins TRBV30 and TRBJ2-3, with 9 nucleotides matching TRBD1. The CDR3 runs 14 residues. V lost 3 bases, J lost 3 bases, and 4 bases stayed unmatched. Per the germline V gene, CDR1 is GTSNPN and CDR2 is SVGIG (reference sequence). Here the CDR3 reads CAWRRQGVTDTQYF. The DNA for the CDR3 is TGTGCCTGGAGAAGACAGGGGGTGACAGATACGCAGTATTTT.

CDR3 bases: TGTGCCAGCAGCACCCGGGACAGGGAAAATGGCTACACCTTC. Its translation is CASSTRDRENGYTF. The chain combines TRBV9 with TRBJ1-2, with 9 bases lining up with TRBD1. The CDR3 has 14 amino acids. Germline CDR1 reads SGDLS; CDR2 reads YYNGEE. J lost 6 bases, V lost 4 bases, and 7 bases had no gene match.

This rearrangement joins TRBV5-1 to TRBJ2-7, with a weak D call TRBD1 (6 bases). V shed 0 bases and J shed 2 bases, with 15 bases lying between them. The CDR3 totals 16 residues. Per the germline V gene, CDR1 is SGHRS and CDR2 is YFSETQ. CDR3 nucleotides: TGCGCCAGCAGCTTGGCCGAACAGGGTTTTACCTACGAGCAGTACTTC. Its translation: CASSLAEQGFTYEQYF.

The gene calls are TRBV10-3 and TRBJ2-3; TRBD1 matches at 7 bases. Germline CDR1 and CDR2: ENHRY and SYGVKD. This CDR3 spans 17 amino acids. Losses at the gene ends were 6 bases for V and 0 bases for J; bases not matched to a gene: 12. CDR3 sequence: CAISQRGLAASTDTQYF. The DNA for the CDR3 is TGTGCCATCAGCCAGAGGGGGCTAGCTGCTAGCACAGATACGCAGTATTTT.

V usage is TRBV10-2 and J usage is TRBJ2-7; 12 nucleotides line up with TRBD2. The CDR3 has 19 amino acids. V lost 0 bases, J lost 4 bases, and 13 bases stayed unmatched. Germline values: CDR1 WSHSY, CDR2 SAAADI. This CDR3 is CASSESAGGLTSGSYEQYF. CDR3 bases: TGCGCCAGCAGTGAGTCCGCAGGGGGGTTGACTAGCGGGAGTTACGAGCAGTACTTC.

The chain combines TRBV10-3 with TRBJ2-2, with 9 bases identical to TRBD1. Germline V gene sequence: CDR1 ENHRY, CDR2 SYGVKD. There are 16 residues in the CDR3. Trimming removed 5 bases from V and 2 bases from J; junction bases left unmatched: 6. The CDR3 protein is CAISRTGGGNTGELFF. In DNA form, the CDR3 reads TGTGCCATCAGTCGCACAGGGGGCGGAAACACCGGGGAGCTGTTTTTT.

The gene calls are TRBV14 and TRBJ2-3, with a weak D call TRBD1 (5 bases). The V gene lost 4 bases and the J gene lost 2 bases, with 13 bases spanning the gap. The CDR3 is 15 residues long. The germline V gene has CDR1 SGHDN and CDR2 FVKESK. CDR3 nucleotide sequence: TGTGCCAGCAGCCCCCAAGGACACTTCACAGATACGCAGTATTTT. Translated: CASSPQGHFTDTQYF.

The V gene is TRBV9, the J gene TRBJ2-5; 10 nucleotides agree with TRBD1. Germline V gene data show CDR1 as SGDLS and CDR2 as YYNGEE. V was clipped by 7 bases and J by 1 base; unmatched bases: 4. The CDR3 consists of 14 residues. CDR3 nucleotides: TGTGCCAGCGGGACAGGGGAGCTCCAAGAGACCCAGTACTTC. This codes for CASGTGELQETQYF. Supplemented by reference TRBV9 and TRBJ2-5, the full variable domain reads DSGVTQTPKHLITATGQRVTLRCSPRSGDLSVYWYQQSLDQGLQFLIQYYNGEERAKGNILERFSAQQFPDLHSELNLSSLELGDSALYFCASGTGELQETQYFGPGTRLLVL.

The table lists this clone with a few counts. CDR3 sequence (DNA): TGTGCCAGCAGCCGCCCCGGGGTGAACACTGAAGCTTTCTTT. It translates to CASSRPGVNTEAFF. This rearrangement joins TRBV9 to TRBJ1-1, with D unclear. The germline V gene has CDR1 SGDLS and CDR2 YYNGEE. The CDR3 runs 14 residues. V was pared by 4 bases and J by 0 bases, with 10 bases between.

This clone was detected once. The chain links TRBV28 to TRBJ1-5; possibly TRBD1 for D (5 bases). The germline V and J ends were trimmed by 4 bases and 0 bases, with 22 bases remaining between them. The CDR3 runs to 19 residues. Germline CDR1 MDHEN, CDR2 SYDVKM. CDR3 protein: CASSSPWGEKFYSNQPQHF. CDR3 in DNA: TGTGCCAGCAGTTCCCCCTGGGGCGAAAAGTTCTATAGCAATCAGCCCCAGCATTTT.